This T cell receptor (beta chain) was recorded in a study of OX40 agonist ivuxolimab in advanced cancers. The protocol was immunoSEQ multiplex PCR, while the TCRdb copy is restricted to in-frame clones and leaves out a portion. The sample has 100,000 or so clones, roughly nine tenths seen once. V lost 5 bases, J lost 4 bases, and 3 bases stayed unmatched. The CDR3 runs to 13 residues. Germline V CDR1 and CDR2: SGHKS, YYEKEE (reference sequence). This sequence joins TRBV5-5 and TRBJ2-5; TRBD1 matches at 9 bases. This TCR came from an adult with an advanced solid tumor such as melanoma, head and neck, liver or kidney cancer. Sequencing used CD4+ or CD8+ T cells sorted from blood, obtained in a trial of the OX40 agonist ivuxolimab. CDR3 residues: CASSLQGAETQYF. The DNA for the CDR3 is TGTGCCAGCAGTTTACAGGGGGCAGAGACCCAGTACTTC.